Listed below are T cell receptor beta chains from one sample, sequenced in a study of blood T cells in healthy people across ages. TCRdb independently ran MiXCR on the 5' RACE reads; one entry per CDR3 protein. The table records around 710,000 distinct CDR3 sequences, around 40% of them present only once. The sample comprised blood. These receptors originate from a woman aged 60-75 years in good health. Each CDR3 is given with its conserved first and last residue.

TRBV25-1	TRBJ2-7	CASSVLSGSRSYEQYF
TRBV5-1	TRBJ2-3	CASSYLGPSSTDTQYF
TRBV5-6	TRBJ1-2	CASRDSSGQGTPGYGYTF
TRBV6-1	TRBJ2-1	CASSEDTTRALNEQFF
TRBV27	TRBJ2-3	CASSLISLGTDTQYF
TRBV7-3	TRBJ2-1	CASSPTPLAEQFF
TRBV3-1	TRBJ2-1	CASSQEEPPSEQFF
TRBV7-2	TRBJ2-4	CASSSGQELAKNIQYF
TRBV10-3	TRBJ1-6	CAISPDRSNSPLHF
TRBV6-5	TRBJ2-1	CASSSASSYNEQFF
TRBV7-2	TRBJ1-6	CASSLTGLPIGSPLHF
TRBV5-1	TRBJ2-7	CASSLLVSGTTSYEQYF
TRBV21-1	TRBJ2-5	CASSRPLGPCYQETQYF
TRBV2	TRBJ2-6	CASSEITGANVLTF
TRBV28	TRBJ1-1	CASSLLTGEAFF
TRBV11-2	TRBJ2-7	CASRQPGTRNGEQYF
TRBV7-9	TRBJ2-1	CASSLRGDRVDEQFF
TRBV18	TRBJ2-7	CASSPPGLALSSNEQYF
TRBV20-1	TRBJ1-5	CSARDRKPGHRPYQPQHF
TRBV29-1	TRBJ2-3	CSVPGTSFSTDTQYF
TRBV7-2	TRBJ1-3	CASSPPGGSSGNTIYF
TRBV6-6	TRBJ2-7	CASLGRGRDEQYF
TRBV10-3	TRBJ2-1	CATSTSGAYNEQFF
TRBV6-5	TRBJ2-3	CASSYTGVVDTQYF